This is a list of T cell receptor beta chains from one sample in a study of identifying expanded T cells in peripheral blood. Measured with immunoSEQ multiplex PCR; TCRdb has only the in-frame clones, and not every one. The sample lists about 85,000 clones; 88% were seen once. The sample comprised blood. These receptors were collected from a person between 18 and 69 years old in good health. Each CDR3 is given with its conserved first and last residue. The D gene is left open where the match is weak. Some rows have no size entry. The others give once, few or many, or a class for an expanded clone.

J gene	clone size	D gene	V gene	CDR3 DNA	CDR3 protein
TRBJ2-7	-	TRBD2	TRBV4-3	TGCGCCAGCAGCCAAGACCGGGGGGGCCCTCGGGAGCAGTACTTC	CASSQDRGGPREQYF
TRBJ1-5	-	-	TRBV7-2	TGTGCCAGCAGCTTAGCGCAAGGGTACAATCAGCCCCAGCATTTT	CASSLAQGYNQPQHF
TRBJ1-2	-	TRBD1	TRBV7-8	TGTGCCAGCAGCCAACAGGGGTACTATGGCTACACCTTC	CASSQQGYYGYTF
TRBJ1-2	-	TRBD1	TRBV7-9	TGTGCCAGCAGTGGACAGGGATTACCCATCTATGGCTACACCTTC	CASSGQGLPIYGYTF
TRBJ2-1	-	-	TRBV4-1	TGCGCCAGCAGCCAAGATCGGCAGCGGGCAACCTACAATGAGCAGTTCTTC	CASSQDRQRATYNEQFF
TRBJ2-2	-	-	TRBV19	TGTGCCAGTAGTATCGAAGACGGGGGCATGGGGGAGCTGTTTTTT	CASSIEDGGMGELFF
TRBJ2-7	-	TRBD1	TRBV29-1	TGCAGCGGGGCCGGGGGACAGGGGGCGGAGGAGCAGTACTTC	CSGAGGQGAEEQYF
TRBJ1-1	-	-	TRBV4-2	TGTGCCAGCAGCCAAGCAGGGAGGGGCACTGAAGCTTTCTTT	CASSQAGRGTEAFF
TRBJ1-2	-	-	TRBV19	TGTGCCAGTAGTAAGCAGGGTAACTATGGCTACACCTTC	CASSKQGNYGYTF
TRBJ2-5	-	-	TRBV5-1	TGCGCCAGCAGCTTGACCGGGCACCAAGAGACCCAGTACTTC	CASSLTGHQETQYF
TRBJ2-6	once	-	TRBV5-6	TGTGCCAGCAGCCAAGACTCTGGGGCCAACGTCCTGACTTTC	CASSQDSGANVLTF
TRBJ2-5	-	TRBD1	TRBV7-2	TGTGCCAGCAGGCAACGGACAGGATCACCGCCTCAGGACTTC	CASRQRTGSPPQDF
TRBJ2-7	-	-	TRBV27	TGTGCCAGCAGTCCAAGACGGTCTGCCTACGAGCAGTACTTC	CASSPRRSAYEQYF
TRBJ2-3	once	-	TRBV7-2	TGTGCCAGCAGCCTAGTGATAGATACGCAGTATTTT	CASSLVIDTQYF
TRBJ2-3	-	-	TRBV5-1	TGCGCCAGCAGCATCGCCGGGACAGTGGGAGGGACAGATACGCAGTATTTT	CASSIAGTVGGTDTQYF
TRBJ2-7	-	TRBD1	TRBV27	TGTGCCAGCAGTTCCCCGTGGACAGGGGCTGGCTCCTACGAGCAGTACTTC	CASSSPWTGAGSYEQYF
TRBJ1-2	-	TRBD1	TRBV7-2	TGTGCCAGCAGCCCTCTTGCCGGGACAGGGAATAGAGGCTACACCTTC	CASSPLAGTGNRGYTF
TRBJ2-1	-	-	TRBV14	TGTGCCAGCAGTGCGAGGGCTAGCGTTACGGATGAGCAGTTCTTC	CASSARASVTDEQFF
TRBJ2-2	-	-	TRBV5-1	TGCGCCAGTGACCGGGCCCCCGCAAGGACCGGGGAGCTGTTTTTT	CASDRAPARTGELFF
TRBJ1-6	-	-	TRBV28	TGTGCCAGCAGTTTTGGGGGCCGGAGTAATTCACCCCTCCACTTT	CASSFGGRSNSPLHF
TRBJ2-1	-	-	TRBV7-2	TGTGCCAGCAGCTTACTCGGGCGCTCGAGCTCCTACAATGAGCAGTTCTTC	CASSLLGRSSSYNEQFF
TRBJ1-2	-	TRBD1	TRBV14	TGTGCCAGCAGCCCCGGGACAGGGTATGGCTACACCTTC	CASSPGTGYGYTF
TRBJ2-7	-	-	TRBV7-9	TGTGCCAGCAGCTTAGGGGGTCCCTACGAGCAGTACTTC	CASSLGGPYEQYF
TRBJ1-2	-	TRBD1	TRBV5-6	TGTGCCAGCAGCTTCGGCAGGGGGCTATATGGCTACACCTTC	CASSFGRGLYGYTF
TRBJ2-3	-	-	TRBV29-1	TGCAGCGTTGTAGGGGCAGGGTTCGGCGGAGGCACAGATACGCAGTATTTT	CSVVGAGFGGGTDTQYF
TRBJ2-3	-	TRBD1	TRBV25-1	TGTGCCAGCAGTGAAGGGGACAGGGGAGATACGCAGTATTTT	CASSEGDRGDTQYF
TRBJ1-4	-	-	TRBV7-2	TGTGCCAGCAGCTCCCGAGGTGGGAAGGGAGAAAAACTGTTTTTT	CASSSRGGKGEKLFF
TRBJ2-7	-	TRBD2	TRBV9	TGTGCCAGCAGCCACGGACTAGCGAAGTACGAGCAGTACTTC	CASSHGLAKYEQYF
TRBJ2-5	-	-	TRBV5-6	TGTGCCAGCAGCTTTGTCGTATATGGTGAGGCGTCGGAGACCCAGTACTTC	CASSFVVYGEASETQYF
TRBJ1-5	once	-	TRBV10-3	TGTGCCATCAGTGAGTGGGCCCCCCATCAGCCCCAGCATTTT	CAISEWAPHQPQHF
TRBJ2-1	-	-	TRBV5-8	TGTGCCAGCAGCTTGTTGTCCGTCGGCGAGCAGTTCTTC	CASSLLSVGEQFF
TRBJ1-1	-	-	TRBV18	TGTGCCAGCTCACCACCGAGGGACGGGGTAGGGACTGAAGCTTTCTTT	CASSPPRDGVGTEAFF
TRBJ1-5	once	TRBD1	TRBV7-2	TGTGCCAGCAGCTTAGCGGGACAGGGTTGGCTTCAGCCCCAGCATTTT	CASSLAGQGWLQPQHF
TRBJ1-4	-	-	TRBV5-1	TGCGCCAGCAGCTCACAGGGAGTGAGTGAAAAACTGTTTTTT	CASSSQGVSEKLFF
TRBJ1-5	-	-	TRBV7-8	TGTGCCAGCAGCCCCGCTGATCAGCCCCAGCATTTT	CASSPADQPQHF
TRBJ1-6	-	-	TRBV7-2	TGTGCCAGCAGCCCCCAGGTTTTTAATTCACCCCTCCACTTT	CASSPQVFNSPLHF
TRBJ2-2	-	TRBD2	TRBV19	TGTGCCGGAGGGACTAGCGGGGGGCTCGGGGAGCTGTTTTTT	CAGGTSGGLGELFF
TRBJ2-5	-	TRBD2	TRBV9	TGTGCCAGCAGCGGGGGACTAGCGGAGACCCAGTACTTC	CASSGGLAETQYF
TRBJ2-1	once	-	TRBV18	TGTGCCAGCTCACCACGGAGGAGCTTGGAGCAGTTCTTC	CASSPRRSLEQFF
TRBJ1-5	-	-	TRBV7-9	TGTGCCAGCAGCCCCGGGTGGGGAGGGAGTCAGCCCCAGCATTTT	CASSPGWGGSQPQHF
TRBJ2-5	-	-	TRBV7-9	TGTGCCAGCAGCCCGAGGGACGTATACGTCCAGTACTTC	CASSPRDVYVQYF